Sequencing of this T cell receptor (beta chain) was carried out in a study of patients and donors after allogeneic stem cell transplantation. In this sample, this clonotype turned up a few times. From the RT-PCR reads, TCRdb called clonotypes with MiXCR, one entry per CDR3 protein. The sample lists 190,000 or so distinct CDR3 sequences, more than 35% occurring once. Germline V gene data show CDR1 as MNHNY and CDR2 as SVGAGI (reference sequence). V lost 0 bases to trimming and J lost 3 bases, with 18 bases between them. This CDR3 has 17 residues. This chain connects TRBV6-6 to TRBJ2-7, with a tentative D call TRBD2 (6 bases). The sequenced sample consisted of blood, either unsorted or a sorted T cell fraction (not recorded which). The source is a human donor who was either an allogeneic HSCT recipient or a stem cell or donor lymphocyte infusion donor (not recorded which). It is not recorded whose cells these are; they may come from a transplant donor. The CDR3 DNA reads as TGTGCCAGCAGTTACTCCGCGGGGAGCGAAACACACTACGAGCAGTACTTC. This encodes CASSYSAGSETHYEQYF.